This T cell receptor beta chain was profiled in a study of shared clonotypes between healthy human individuals. Study findings and constraints: Generation probability values for non-shared clonotypes were lower than those for clonotypes shared by all four donors.

For this clone: The target antigen is unknown.

J lost 1 base, V lost 5 bases, and 7 bases had no gene match. In germline, CDR1 is GTSNPN, CDR2 SVGIG (reference sequence). The CDR3 extends over 15 amino acids. Clones were read by immunoSEQ multiplex PCR, and TCRdb kept only the in-frame ones, dropping some. The table includes more than 1,200,000 clones, around 98.5% detected once. The clonotype comes from a man aged 30-40 years in good health. Material for sequencing was naive CD4+ T cells sorted from blood. Subset in this sample: CD45RA+ positively selected. This chain uses TRBV30 with TRBJ1-1, with 10 bases lining up with TRBD1. Written as DNA, the CDR3 is TGTGCCTGGGACAGGGGGCTTCAGGGGAACACTGAAGCTTTCTTT. Protein: CAWDRGLQGNTEAFF. The variable domain in full, with the rest retrieved from reference TRBV30 and TRBJ1-1, is SQTIHQWPATLVQPVGSPLSLECTVEGTSNPNLYWYRQAAGRGLQLLFYSVGIGQISSEVPQNLSASRPQDRQFILSSKKLLLSDSGFYLCAWDRGLQGNTEAFFGQGTRLTVV.